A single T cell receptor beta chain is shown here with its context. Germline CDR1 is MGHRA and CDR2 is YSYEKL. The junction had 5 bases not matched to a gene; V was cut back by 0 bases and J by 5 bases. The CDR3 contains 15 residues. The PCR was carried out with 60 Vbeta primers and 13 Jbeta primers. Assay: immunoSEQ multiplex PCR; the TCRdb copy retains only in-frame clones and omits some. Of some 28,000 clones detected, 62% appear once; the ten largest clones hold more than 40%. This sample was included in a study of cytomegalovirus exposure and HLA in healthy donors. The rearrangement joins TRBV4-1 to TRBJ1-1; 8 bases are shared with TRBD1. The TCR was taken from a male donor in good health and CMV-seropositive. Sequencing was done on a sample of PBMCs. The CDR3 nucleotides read TGCGCCAGCAGCCAAGATCAGGGGGCGTCGACTGAAGCTTTCTTT. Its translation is CASSQDQGASTEAFF.